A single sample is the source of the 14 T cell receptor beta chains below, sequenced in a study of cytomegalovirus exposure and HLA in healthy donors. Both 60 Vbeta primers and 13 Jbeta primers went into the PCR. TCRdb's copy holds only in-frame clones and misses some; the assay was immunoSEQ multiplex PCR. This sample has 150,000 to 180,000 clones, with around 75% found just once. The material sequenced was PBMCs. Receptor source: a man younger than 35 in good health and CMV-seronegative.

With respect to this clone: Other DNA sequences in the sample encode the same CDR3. CDR3 protein: CASSSQGPSYEQYF. DNA of the CDR3: TGTGCCAGCTCTTCACAGGGGCCCTCCTACGAGCAGTACTTC. The chain carries TRBV7-8 and TRBJ2-7; 7 positions match TRBD1. CDR3 length equals 14 residues. Germline CDR1 is SGHVS and CDR2 is FQNEAQ. Trimming cost V 8 bases and J 0 bases; bases outside gene matches: 7.

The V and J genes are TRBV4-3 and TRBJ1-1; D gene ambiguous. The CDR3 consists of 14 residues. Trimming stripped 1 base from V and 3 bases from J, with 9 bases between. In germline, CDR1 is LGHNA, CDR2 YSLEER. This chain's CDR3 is CASSQVSGYTEAFF. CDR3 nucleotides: TGCGCCAGCAGCCAAGTGTCGGGGTACACTGAAGCTTTCTTT.

This chain's CDR3 is CASSPPAQGGEAFF. Written as DNA, the CDR3 is TGTGCCAGCTCACCACCGGCCCAGGGGGGTGAAGCTTTCTTT. The chain joins TRBV18 to TRBJ1-1, with TRBD1 matching 7 bases. The J segment lost 7 bases and the V segment lost 0 bases, leaving 5 bases of the junction unmatched. Germline V lookup: CDR1 KGHSH, CDR2 LQKENI. The CDR3 totals 14 residues. The variable domain in full, with the rest retrieved from reference TRBV18 and TRBJ1-1, is NAGVMQNPRHLVRRRGQEARLRCSPMKGHSHVYWYRQLPEEGLKFMVYLQKENIIDESGMPKERFSAEFPKEGPSILRIQQVVRGDSAAYFCASSPPAQGGEAFFGQGTRLTVV.

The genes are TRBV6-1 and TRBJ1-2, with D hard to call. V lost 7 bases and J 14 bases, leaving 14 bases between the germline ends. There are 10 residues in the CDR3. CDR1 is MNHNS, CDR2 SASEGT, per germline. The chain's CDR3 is CASTGRYFTF. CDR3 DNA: TGTGCCAGCACCGGGAGGTACTTTACCTTC.

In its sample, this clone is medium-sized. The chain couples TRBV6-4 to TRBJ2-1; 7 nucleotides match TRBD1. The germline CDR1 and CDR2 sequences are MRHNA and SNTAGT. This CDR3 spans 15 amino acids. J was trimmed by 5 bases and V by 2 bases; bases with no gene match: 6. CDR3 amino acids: CASSDGQAEHNEQFF. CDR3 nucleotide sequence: TGTGCCAGCAGTGACGGACAGGCGGAGCACAATGAGCAGTTCTTC.

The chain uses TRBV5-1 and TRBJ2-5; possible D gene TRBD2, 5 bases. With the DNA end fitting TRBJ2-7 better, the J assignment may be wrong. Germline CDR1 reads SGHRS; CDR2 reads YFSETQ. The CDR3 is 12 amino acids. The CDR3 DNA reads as TGCGCCAGCAGCTCGGTAGGGAGCGAGCAGTACTTC. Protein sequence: CASSSVGSEQYF.

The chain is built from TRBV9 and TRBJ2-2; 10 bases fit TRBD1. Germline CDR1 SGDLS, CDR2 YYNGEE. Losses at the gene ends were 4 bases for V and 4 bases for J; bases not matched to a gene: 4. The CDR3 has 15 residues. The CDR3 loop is CASSSGTGATGELFF. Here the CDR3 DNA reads TGTGCCAGCAGCTCCGGGACAGGGGCCACCGGGGAGCTGTTTTTT.

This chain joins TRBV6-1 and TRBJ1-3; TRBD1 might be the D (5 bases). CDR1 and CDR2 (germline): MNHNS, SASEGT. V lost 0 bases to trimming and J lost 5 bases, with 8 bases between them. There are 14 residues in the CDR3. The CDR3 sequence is CASSEAPGRNTIYF. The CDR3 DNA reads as TGTGCCAGCAGTGAAGCCCCAGGGAGAAACACCATATATTTT.

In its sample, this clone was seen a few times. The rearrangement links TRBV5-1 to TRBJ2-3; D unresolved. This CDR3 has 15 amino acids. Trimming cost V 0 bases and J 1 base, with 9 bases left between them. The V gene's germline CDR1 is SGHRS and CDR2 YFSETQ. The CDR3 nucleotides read TGCGCCAGCAGCTTGGGAGCTGAAGGCACAGATACGCAGTATTTT. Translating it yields CASSLGAEGTDTQYF.

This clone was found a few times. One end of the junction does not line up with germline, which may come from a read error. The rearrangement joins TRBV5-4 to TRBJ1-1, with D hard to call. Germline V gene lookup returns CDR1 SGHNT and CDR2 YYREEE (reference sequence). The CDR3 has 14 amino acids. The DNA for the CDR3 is TGTGCCAGCAGCTTGGGCGAGGTGAACGCTGAAGCTTTCTTT. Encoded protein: CASSLGEVNAEAFF.

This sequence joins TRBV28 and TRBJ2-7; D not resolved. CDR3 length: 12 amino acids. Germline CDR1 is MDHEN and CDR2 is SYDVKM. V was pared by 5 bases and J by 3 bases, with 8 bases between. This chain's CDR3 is CASSPSLYEQYF. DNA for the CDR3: TGTGCCAGCAGTCCTTCTCTCTACGAGCAGTACTTC.

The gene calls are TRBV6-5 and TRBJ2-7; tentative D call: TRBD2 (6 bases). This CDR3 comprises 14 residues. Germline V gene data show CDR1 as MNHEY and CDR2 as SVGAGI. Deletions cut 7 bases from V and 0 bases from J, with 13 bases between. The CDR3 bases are TGTGCCAGCATTGGGACTCCAAGCTCCTACGAGCAGTACTTC. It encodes CASIGTPSSYEQYF.

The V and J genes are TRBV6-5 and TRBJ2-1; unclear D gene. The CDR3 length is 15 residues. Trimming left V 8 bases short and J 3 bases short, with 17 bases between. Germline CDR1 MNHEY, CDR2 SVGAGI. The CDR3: CASGSPGLFYNEQFF. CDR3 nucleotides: TGTGCCAGCGGCTCGCCGGGTTTATTCTACAATGAGCAGTTCTTC.

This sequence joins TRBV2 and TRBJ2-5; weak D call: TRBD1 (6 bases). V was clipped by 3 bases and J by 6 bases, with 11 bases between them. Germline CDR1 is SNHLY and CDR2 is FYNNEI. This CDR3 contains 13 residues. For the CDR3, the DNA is TGTGCCAGCAGTGAGTCAGGGGCCCAGACCCAGTACTTC. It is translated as CASSESGAQTQYF.